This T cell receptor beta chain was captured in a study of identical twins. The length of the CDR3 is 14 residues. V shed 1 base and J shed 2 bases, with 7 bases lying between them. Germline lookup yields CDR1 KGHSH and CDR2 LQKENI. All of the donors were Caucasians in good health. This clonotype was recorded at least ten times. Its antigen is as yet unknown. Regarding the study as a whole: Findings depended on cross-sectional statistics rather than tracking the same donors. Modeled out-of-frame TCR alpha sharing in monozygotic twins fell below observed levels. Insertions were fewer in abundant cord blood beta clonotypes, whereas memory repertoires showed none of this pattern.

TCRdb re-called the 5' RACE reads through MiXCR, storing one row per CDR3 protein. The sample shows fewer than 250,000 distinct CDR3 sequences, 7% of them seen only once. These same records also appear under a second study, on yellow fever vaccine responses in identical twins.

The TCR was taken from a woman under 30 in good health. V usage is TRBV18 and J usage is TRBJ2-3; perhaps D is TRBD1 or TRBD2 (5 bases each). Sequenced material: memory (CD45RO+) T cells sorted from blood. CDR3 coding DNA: TGTGCCAGCTCACCACGGGGGAACACAGATACGCAGTATTTT. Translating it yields CASSPRGNTDTQYF.